Sequencing of this T cell receptor beta chain was carried out in a study of cytomegalovirus exposure and HLA in healthy donors. As concerns this clone: Its antigen is not identified.

In the PCR, 60 Vbeta and 13 Jbeta primers were used. Profiling relied on immunoSEQ multiplex PCR, and the TCRdb table lists in-frame clones only, not all of them. This sample has more than 90,000 clones; under 90% occur once, and the top ten carry less than 4.5%. Study-level findings and limits: As confirmed in vitro, a few CMV-associated chains were specific for CMV antigens. Relative to equally common others, HLA-associated TCR beta chains showed greater clonal expansion in a later analysis.

The sequence derives from a woman in her 70s in good health and CMV-seropositive. Sample: PBMCs.

The CDR3 loop is CASSEGRDFHPGGYF. In DNA form, the CDR3 reads TGTGCCAGCAGTGAAGGACGGGACTTCCACCCCGGTGGGTATTTT. This chain links TRBV6-1 with TRBJ2-3, with D tentatively TRBD2 (6 bases). V was shortened by 1 base and J by 14 bases, with 22 bases between the two germline ends. Germline values: CDR1 MNHNS, CDR2 SASEGT. CDR3 length: 15 amino acids.